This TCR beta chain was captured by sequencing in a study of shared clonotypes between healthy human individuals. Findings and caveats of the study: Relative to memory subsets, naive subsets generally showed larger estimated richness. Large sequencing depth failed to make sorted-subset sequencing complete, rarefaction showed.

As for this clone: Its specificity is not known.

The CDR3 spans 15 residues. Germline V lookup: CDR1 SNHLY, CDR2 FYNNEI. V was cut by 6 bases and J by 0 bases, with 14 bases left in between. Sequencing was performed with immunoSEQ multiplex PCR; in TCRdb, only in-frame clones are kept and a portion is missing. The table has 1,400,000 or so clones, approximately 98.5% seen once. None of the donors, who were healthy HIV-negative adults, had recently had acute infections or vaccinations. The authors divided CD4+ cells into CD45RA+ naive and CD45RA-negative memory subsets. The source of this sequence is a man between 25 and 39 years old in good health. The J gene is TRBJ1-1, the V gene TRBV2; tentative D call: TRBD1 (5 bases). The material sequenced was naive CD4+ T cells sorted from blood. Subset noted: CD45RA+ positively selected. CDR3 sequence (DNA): TGTGCCAGCAGCCCCGGCAGGGCAATGAACACTGAAGCTTTCTTT. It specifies CASSPGRAMNTEAFF.